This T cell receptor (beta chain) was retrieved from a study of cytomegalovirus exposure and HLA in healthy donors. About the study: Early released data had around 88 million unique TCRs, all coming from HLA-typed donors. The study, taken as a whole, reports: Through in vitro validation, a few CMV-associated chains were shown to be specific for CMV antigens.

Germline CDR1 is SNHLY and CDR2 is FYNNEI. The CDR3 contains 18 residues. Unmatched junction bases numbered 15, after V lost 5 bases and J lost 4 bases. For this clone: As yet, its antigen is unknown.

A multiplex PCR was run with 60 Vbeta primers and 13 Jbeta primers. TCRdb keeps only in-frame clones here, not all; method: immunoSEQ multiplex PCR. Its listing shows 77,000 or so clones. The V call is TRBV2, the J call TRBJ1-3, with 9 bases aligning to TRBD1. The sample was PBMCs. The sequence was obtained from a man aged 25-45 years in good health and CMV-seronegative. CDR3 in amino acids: CASSIRPGQGSPGNTIYF. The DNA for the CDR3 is TGTGCCAGCAGTATCCGGCCCGGACAGGGGTCCCCGGGAAACACCATATATTTT. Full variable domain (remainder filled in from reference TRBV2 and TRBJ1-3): EPEVTQTPSHQVTQMGQEVILRCVPISNHLYFYWYRQILGQKVEFLVSFYNNEISEKSEIFDDQFSVERPDGSNFTLKIRSTKLEDSAMYFCASSIRPGQGSPGNTIYFGEGSWLTVV.